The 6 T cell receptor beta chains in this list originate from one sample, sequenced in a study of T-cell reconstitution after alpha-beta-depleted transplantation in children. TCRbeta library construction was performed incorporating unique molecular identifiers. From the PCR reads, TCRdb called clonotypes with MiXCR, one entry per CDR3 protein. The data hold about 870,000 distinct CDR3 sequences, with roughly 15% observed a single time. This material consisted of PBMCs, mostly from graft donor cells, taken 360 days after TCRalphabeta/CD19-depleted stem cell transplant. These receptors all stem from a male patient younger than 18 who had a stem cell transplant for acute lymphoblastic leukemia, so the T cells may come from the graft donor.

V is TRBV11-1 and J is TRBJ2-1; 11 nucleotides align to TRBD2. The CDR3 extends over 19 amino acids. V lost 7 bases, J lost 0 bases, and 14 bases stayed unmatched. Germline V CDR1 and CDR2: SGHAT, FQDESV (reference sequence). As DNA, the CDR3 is TGTGCCAGCATTCCTGTCGCGGGACTAGCGGAGTTCTCCTACAATGAGCAGTTCTTC. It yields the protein CASIPVAGLAEFSYNEQFF.

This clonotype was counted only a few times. CDR3 nucleotide sequence: TGCAGTGCTACTACGTCGACTAGCGGAGTTAGGGGTATGGTGGAGACCCAGTACTTC. It encodes CSATTSTSGVRGMVETQYF. The chain joins TRBV20-1 to TRBJ2-5, with 9 positions matching TRBD2. CDR3 length: 19 amino acids. J lost 5 bases, V lost 4 bases, and 23 bases had no gene match. Germline V gene lookup returns CDR1 DFQATT and CDR2 SNEGSKA (reference sequence).

CDR3 coding DNA: TGCAGCGTTGGTGGGGGGCCACAAGAGACCCAGTACTTC. It yields the protein CSVGGGPQETQYF. The V gene is TRBV29-1, the J gene TRBJ2-5; possibly TRBD1 or TRBD2 for D (6 bases each). With 4 bases removed from V and 2 bases from J, the gap between germline ends came to 11 bases. The CDR3 runs to 13 residues. CDR1 SQVTM and CDR2 ANQGSEA come from the germline V gene.

CDR3 sequence: CATSITSGTYNEQFF. The CDR3 nucleotides are TGTGCCACCAGCATTACTAGCGGTACCTACAATGAGCAGTTCTTC. This sequence joins TRBV15 and TRBJ2-1; 8 bases align to TRBD2. Trimming removed 4 bases from V and 2 bases from J; junction bases left unmatched: 4. The CDR3 length is 15 residues. CDR1 LNHNV and CDR2 YYDKDF come from the germline V gene (reference sequence).

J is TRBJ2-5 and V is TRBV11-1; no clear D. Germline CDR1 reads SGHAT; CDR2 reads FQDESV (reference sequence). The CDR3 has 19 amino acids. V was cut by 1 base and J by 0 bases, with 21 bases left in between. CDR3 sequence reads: CASSLVLVDSERYQETQYF. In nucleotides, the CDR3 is TGTGCCAGCAGCTTAGTTCTAGTGGATTCGGAACGGTACCAAGAGACCCAGTACTTC.

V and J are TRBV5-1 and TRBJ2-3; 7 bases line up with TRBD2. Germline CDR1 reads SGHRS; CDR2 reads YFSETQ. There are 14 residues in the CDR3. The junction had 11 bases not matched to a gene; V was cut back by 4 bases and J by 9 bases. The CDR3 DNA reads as TGCGCCAGCAGCCCTACCGGGGGGAGGAGCACGCAGTATTTT. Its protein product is CASSPTGGRSTQYF.